This T cell receptor beta chain was profiled in a study of blood T cell repertoires in COVID-19. Overall study context: There were acute and convalescent COVID-19 samples, and they came from the United States, Italy and Spain. PBMCs, B-cell-depleted T cells, or T cells provided the cDNA or gDNA that made up the material.

Original methodology: The assay estimated nucleated cells by amplifying reference gene primers. Sequencing used immunoSEQ multiplex PCR; TCRdb keeps in-frame clones, though not all of them. V, J and clone size derive from that table, while D and trimming were established from the DNA sequence. The sample has around 88,000 clones, over 90% seen once. Trimming removed 5 bases from V and 6 bases from J, with 17 bases in between. The CDR3 runs to 15 residues. Germline values: CDR1 SGHTA, CDR2 FQGNSA. The gene calls are TRBV7-2 and TRBJ2-1; possible D gene TRBD2, 6 bases. Source material: peripheral blood. The origin of this receptor is a man aged 55 to 70 with acute or convalescent COVID-19. This CDR3 is CASSPEFRRGNEQFF. The CDR3 nucleotides read TGTGCCAGCAGCCCTGAGTTTAGGAGGGGCAATGAGCAGTTCTTC. Filled out from reference TRBV7-2 and TRBJ2-1, the complete variable domain reads GAGVSQSPSNKVTEKGKDVELRCDPISGHTALYWYRQSLGQGLEFLIYFQGNSAPDKSGLPSDRFSAERTGGSVSTLTIQRTQQEDSAVYLCASSPEFRRGNEQFFGPGTRLTVL.